These T cell receptor beta chains were read from a single sample in a study of blood T cell repertoires in COVID-19. Data came from immunoSEQ multiplex PCR; TCRdb stores just in-frame clones and leaves some out. The profile covers 30,000 or so clones, with roughly 82% appearing a single time and approximately 41% taken by the ten largest. Input material: peripheral blood. The source of these receptors is a man older than 75 with active or convalescent COVID-19. CDR3s include the opening cysteine and the closing phenylalanine or tryptophan. The D gene is left open where the match is weak. Clone size is not always given. Where it is, it says once, few, many or a class for expanded clones.

V gene	clone size	J gene	D gene	CDR3 DNA	CDR3 protein
TRBV7-8	few	TRBJ2-1	.	TGTGCCAGCAGCGCGGGGCGGCTGGGATTAATCTGGAATGAGCAGTTCTTC	CASSAGRLGLIWNEQFF
TRBV28	.	TRBJ2-7	TRBD1	TGTGCCAGCAGGCCCCCGGGACAGGGGAACGAGCAGTACTTC	CASRPPGQGNEQYF
TRBV5-1	.	TRBJ2-1	.	TGCGCCAGCAGCTTGAGGCCTAGCGACAACAATGAGCAGTTCTTC	CASSLRPSDNNEQFF
TRBV9	.	TRBJ2-7	TRBD2	TGTGCCAGCAGCGTAGGAGCGGGAGTCGACGAGCAGTACTTC	CASSVGAGVDEQYF
TRBV30	.	TRBJ2-3	TRBD2	TGTGCCTGGAGTGTAGGGACTAGCTCAGATACGCAGTATTTT	CAWSVGTSSDTQYF
TRBV19	.	TRBJ1-2	.	TGTGCCAGTAGTATCGGGACACCCAGTAGTGGCTACACCTTC	CASSIGTPSSGYTF
TRBV18	.	TRBJ1-2	TRBD1	TGTGCCAGCTCACCCGGAGACAGGGAGTCTGGCTACACCTTC	CASSPGDRESGYTF
TRBV2	.	TRBJ2-1	.	TGTGCCAGCAGTCTCCCCATAGGGGGAGTGAGTGAGCAGTTCTTC	CASSLPIGGVSEQFF
TRBV5-1	.	TRBJ2-5	.	TGCGCCAGCAGCCCCGACGGGATGGAGACCCAGTACTTC	CASSPDGMETQYF
TRBV2	.	TRBJ1-1	.	TGTGCCAGCATTCCCGAGAGGGGGGGCGGCACTGAAGCTTTCTTT	CASIPERGGGTEAFF
TRBV15	.	TRBJ2-2	.	TGTGCCACCAGTCTCAGGGCCTCCACCGGGGAGCTGTTTTTT	CATSLRASTGELFF
TRBV24-1	once	TRBJ2-2	.	TGTGCCACCGCACAGGGGGGGACCGGGGAGCTGTTTTTT	CATAQGGTGELFF
TRBV2	.	TRBJ2-5	TRBD1	TGTGCCAGCAGTGGCCCAGGGGGCGAGACCCAGTACTTC	CASSGPGGETQYF
TRBV2	.	TRBJ1-1	.	TGTGCCAGCAGTGAAGCAATAGTCGGCACTGAAGCTTTCTTT	CASSEAIVGTEAFF
TRBV10-3	.	TRBJ2-7	.	TGTGCCATCAGCGGGGATCTATACGAGCAGTACTTC	CAISGDLYEQYF
TRBV9	.	TRBJ2-3	.	TGTGCCAGCAGCGTAGAAAGACAGACGTCTGATACGCAGTATTTT	CASSVERQTSDTQYF
TRBV27	.	TRBJ1-1	TRBD1	TGTGCCAGCAGTCTATCCCAGGGGGCCTACACTGAAGCTTTCTTT	CASSLSQGAYTEAFF
TRBV30	.	TRBJ2-1	TRBD2	TGTGCCTGGAGTGTATCTAGCGGCTCCGGGGGGGGCTCCTACAATGAGCAGTTCTTC	CAWSVSSGSGGGSYNEQFF
TRBV6-2/TRBV6-3	.	TRBJ2-1	.	TGTGCCAGCAGCCCGGAAATACTACGGAATGAGCAGTTCTTC	CASSPEILRNEQFF
TRBV6-6	.	TRBJ2-1	.	TGTGCCAGCAGTTACGGGGACTCGCAAAATGAGCAGTTCTTC	CASSYGDSQNEQFF
TRBV12-3/TRBV12-4	.	TRBJ2-1	.	TGTGCCAGCAGTTTACTTCAAACGGATGAGCAGTTCTTC	CASSLLQTDEQFF
TRBV5-5	.	TRBJ1-2	.	TGTGCCAGCAGCTTGATCGGGGCTAACTATGGCTACACCTTC	CASSLIGANYGYTF
TRBV18	.	TRBJ2-2	TRBD1	TGTGCCAGCAGAGTTAGGACAGGCAGGAACACCGGGGAGCTGTTTTTT	CASRVRTGRNTGELFF